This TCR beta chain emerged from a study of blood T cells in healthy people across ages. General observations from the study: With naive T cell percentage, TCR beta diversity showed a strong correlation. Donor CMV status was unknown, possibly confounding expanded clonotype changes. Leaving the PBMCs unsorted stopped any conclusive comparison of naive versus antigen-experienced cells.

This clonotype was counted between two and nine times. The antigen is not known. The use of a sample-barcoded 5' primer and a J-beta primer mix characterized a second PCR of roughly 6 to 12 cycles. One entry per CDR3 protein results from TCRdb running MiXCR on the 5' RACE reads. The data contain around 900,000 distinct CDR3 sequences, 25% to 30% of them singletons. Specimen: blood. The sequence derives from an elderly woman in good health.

The CDR3 reads CASTVIRDTRLTDTQYF. The DNA for the CDR3 is TGTGCCAGCACGGTAATCCGGGACACCCGGCTCACAGATACGCAGTATTTT. This chain uses TRBV28 with TRBJ2-3; a weak D match, TRBD1 (6 bases). Trimming pared 7 bases from V and 2 bases from J, leaving 22 bases between. Germline assignment: CDR1 MDHEN and CDR2 SYDVKM. The length of the CDR3 is 17 residues.